Listed below are T cell receptor beta chains from one sample, sequenced in a study of blood T cell repertoires in COVID-19. Method: immunoSEQ multiplex PCR; TCRdb's copy keeps in-frame clones and lacks some. The sample contains around 140,000 clones, more than 75% of which appear only once. Sequenced sample: peripheral blood. These receptors were obtained from a woman between 50 and 59 years old with active or convalescent COVID-19. Each CDR3 is given with its conserved first and last residue. D genes are given only for firm matches. Size is omitted from some rows. Given values are once, few, many or a class for expanded clones.

TRBV7-3	TRBJ2-3	NA	TRBD2	TGTGCCAGCAGCTTAACCATTAGCGGGGGGACAGGCGGTACGCAGTATTTT	CASSLTISGGTGGTQYF
TRBV7-9	TRBJ2-7	NA	NA	TGTGCCAGCAGCTTTCAGGAAACCTACGAGCAGTACTTC	CASSFQETYEQYF
TRBV12-3/TRBV12-4	TRBJ1-2	once	NA	TGTGCCAGCAGTCCTACAGAAAATGGCTACACCTTC	CASSPTENGYTF
TRBV4-1	TRBJ1-6	NA	TRBD1	TGCGCCAGCAGCCAAGACGAAGGGGGCTCACTAAGCTCCTATAATTCACCCCTCCACTTT	CASSQDEGGSLSSYNSPLHF
TRBV2	TRBJ2-7	NA	NA	TGTGCCAGCAGTGAGACACCTCCCTACGAGCAGTACTTC	CASSETPPYEQYF
TRBV27	TRBJ1-1	NA	NA	TGTGCCGGGGCTGTCGCCCTTGAAGCTTTCTTT	CAGAVALEAFF
TRBV19	TRBJ2-3	NA	TRBD2	TGTGCCAGTAGTGGACTAGCGGGAGGGGCAGATACGCAGTATTTT	CASSGLAGGADTQYF
TRBV7-2	TRBJ2-1	NA	TRBD2	TGTGCCAGCAGCCCGGGGGGGTACAATGAGCAGTTCTTC	CASSPGGYNEQFF
TRBV7-8	TRBJ1-1	NA	NA	TGTGCCAGCAGCTTAGACTCGAACACTGAAGCTTTCTTT	CASSLDSNTEAFF
TRBV30	TRBJ1-5	NA	NA	TGTGCCTGGAGTGCGGCAGGGAAACAGCCCCAGCATTTT	CAWSAAGKQPQHF
TRBV13	TRBJ2-1	NA	TRBD2	TGTGCCAGCAGCTTAGCCCTAGCGGACGCCTACAATGAGCAGTTCTTC	CASSLALADAYNEQFF
TRBV7-9	TRBJ1-4	NA	NA	TGTGCCAGCAGCTTAGAGACAGGACTTAATGAAAAACTGTTTTTT	CASSLETGLNEKLFF